The clone carrying this TCR beta chain was recorded a few times. Across several immunoSEQ plates, the genomic DNA of each subset was split evenly. Using around 180 ng DNA, 32,000 or so T cell genomes, the sorted-subset replicate PCRs were run. Assay: immunoSEQ multiplex PCR; the TCRdb copy retains only in-frame clones and omits some. This table holds hundreds of thousands of clones, around three quarters found once. This sample was taken from a study of shared clonotypes between healthy human individuals. Germline V lookup: CDR1 SGHTA, CDR2 FQGTGA. The CDR3 is 13 residues long. Trimming took 5 bases from V and 4 from J; bases not matched to a gene: 4.

The genes are TRBV7-3 and TRBJ1-1, with 7 positions matching TRBD1. The sequenced sample was memory CD4+ T cells sorted from blood. Sample subset: CD45RA-negative fraction. This clonotype originated in a woman under 40 in good health. In DNA form, the CDR3 reads TGTGCCAGCAGCCTACAGGGGAGCACTGAAGCTTTCTTT. Protein sequence: CASSLQGSTEAFF.